The T cell receptor (beta chain) described here comes from a study of blood T cell repertoires in COVID-19. Study-wide background: Samples came from the United States, Italy and Spain, spanning acute and convalescent COVID-19. T cells, B-cell-depleted T cells, or PBMCs supplied cDNA or gDNA.

Unmatched junction bases numbered 7, after V lost 3 bases and J lost 5 bases. Germline lookup yields CDR1 SGHRS and CDR2 YFSETQ. This CDR3 region has 15 residues. How the authors handled the data: How many nucleated cells were present was estimated from reference gene primer amplification. Using immunoSEQ multiplex PCR, the repertoire was profiled, and TCRdb retains in-frame clones only, with some absent. Clone size and the V and J calls come from that table; the DNA yielded D and trimming. The sample records some 250,000 clones, roughly 84% being singletons. The V and J genes are TRBV5-1 and TRBJ1-4, with TRBD1 matching over 7 bases. The TCR comes from a man aged 50 to 60 with active or convalescent COVID-19. The sample was peripheral blood. The CDR3 bases are TGCGCCAGCAGCTCCGCCGGGACAGAAAATGAAAAACTGTTTTTT. Residues: CASSSAGTENEKLFF.